Each of the 16 T cell receptor beta chains below was sequenced from the same sample in a study of shared clonotypes between healthy human individuals. The protocol was immunoSEQ multiplex PCR, while the TCRdb copy is restricted to in-frame clones and leaves out a portion. This sample yields a few hundred thousand clones, of which 77% are seen a single time; 9.5% to 15% belongs to the top ten. The sequenced material came from PBMCs. All receptors come from a woman aged 40 to 50 in good health. Some clones in this sample may be carry-over from other donors' samples.

With respect to this clone: It differs at one base from a far larger clone, so likely a read error. In the same sample, other DNA sequences code for this CDR3. This chain joins TRBV4-2 and TRBJ2-7; 12 bases match TRBD2. Germline V CDR1 and CDR2: LGHNA, YNFKEQ. The CDR3 length is 15 residues. With 4 bases clipped from V and 2 bases from J, the junction kept 3 bases outside the gene matches. CDR3 protein: CASSLGLAGTYEQYF. In DNA form, the CDR3 reads TGTGCCAGCAGCCTCGGACTAGCGGGGACCTACGAGCAGTACTTC.

The chain couples TRBV7-9 to TRBJ2-1, with TRBD2 matching 8 bases. The CDR3 totals 17 residues. J was trimmed by 2 bases and V by 5 bases; bases with no gene match: 11. Germline loops: CDR1 SEHNR, CDR2 FQNEAQ (reference sequence). This CDR3 is CASSPRGGARTYNEQFF. CDR3 bases: TGTGCCAGCAGCCCCCGGGGGGGCGCAAGGACCTACAATGAGCAGTTCTTC.

V usage is TRBV19 and J usage is TRBJ1-5; D remains ambiguous. Germline V gives CDR1 LNHDA, CDR2 SQIVND (reference sequence). V lost 6 bases to trimming and J lost 6 bases, with 18 bases between them. The CDR3 is made up of 15 amino acids. The CDR3 nucleotides read TGTGCCAGTAGATACGACCCTTTGGCGACTCAGCCCCAGCATTTT. Translated, it gives CASRYDPLATQPQHF.

V usage is TRBV29-1 and J usage is TRBJ1-1; D might be TRBD1 (6 bases). The CDR3 totals 13 residues. Trimming removed 8 bases from V and 0 bases from J, with 13 bases in between. Germline assignment: CDR1 SQVTM and CDR2 ANQGSEA. CDR3 in DNA: TGCAGCCCGCGGACAGTAATGAACACTGAAGCTTTCTTT. It translates to CSPRTVMNTEAFF.

The J gene is TRBJ2-5, the V gene TRBV5-1, with a weak D call TRBD1 (5 bases). The CDR3 runs to 12 residues. Germline V gene data show CDR1 as SGHRS and CDR2 as YFSETQ. Trimming removed 3 bases at V and 5 bases at J, with 8 bases between. The CDR3 loop is CASSYSGETQYF. The CDR3 DNA sequence: TGCGCCAGCAGCTACTCAGGGGAGACCCAGTACTTC.

The chain uses TRBV19 and TRBJ2-7, with 8 bases lining up with TRBD1. The ends lost 10 bases at V and 4 bases at J; junction bases unmatched: 3. The germline V gene encodes CDR1 LNHDA and CDR2 SQIVND (reference sequence). The CDR3 spans 11 residues. The CDR3 nucleotides are TGTGCCACAGGACAGGGTTACGAGCAGTACTTC. This gives the protein CATGQGYEQYF.

The chain joins TRBV30 to TRBJ1-2; tentative D call: TRBD1 (6 bases). Trimming removed 3 bases at V and 6 bases at J, with 14 bases between. This CDR3 is built from 13 residues. The germline CDR1 and CDR2 sequences are GTSNPN and SVGIG (reference sequence). CDR3 nucleotide sequence: TGTGCCTGGAGCCAGACCCGGACAGATGGCTACACCTTC. It is translated as CAWSQTRTDGYTF.

V and J are TRBV30 and TRBJ2-5; D not resolved. The CDR3 sequence is 11 residues long. V dropped 4 bases and J dropped 5 bases, with 8 bases sitting between them. Germline CDR1 and CDR2: GTSNPN and SVGIG (reference sequence). The CDR3 loop reads CAWNLGETQYF. The CDR3 coding sequence is TGTGCCTGGAACCTGGGGGAGACCCAGTACTTC.

This chain joins TRBV29-1 and TRBJ2-3; TRBD1 matches 8 bases. Germline CDR1 SQVTM, CDR2 ANQGSEA. CDR3 size: 13 residues. Trimming removed 5 bases from V and 4 bases from J; junction bases left unmatched: 5. The CDR3 DNA is TGCAGCGTTAAACCACAGGGGGCAGATACGCAGTATTTT. This codes for CSVKPQGADTQYF.

V is TRBV18 and J is TRBJ2-1, with 9 bases identical to TRBD1. CDR1 KGHSH and CDR2 LQKENI come from the germline V gene. This CDR3 has 14 amino acids. V lost 3 bases to trimming and J lost 8 bases; unmatched junction nucleotides: 5. The CDR3 region is CASSPPDRGDEQFF. CDR3 coding DNA: TGTGCCAGCTCACCGCCGGACAGGGGCGATGAGCAGTTCTTC.

With respect to this clone: This may arise from a read error, as a much more abundant clone is one base away. The gene calls are TRBV29-1 and TRBJ1-5; unclear D gene. The CDR3 extends over 14 amino acids. Per the germline V gene, CDR1 is SQVTM and CDR2 is ANQGSEA. CDR3: CSVGEQYSDQPQHF. The DNA of the CDR3 is TGCAGCGTTGGAGAGCAATATAGCGATCAGCCCCAGCATTTT.

The chain has TRBV7-2 and TRBJ2-7, with 10 nucleotides matching TRBD2. The CDR3 has 14 residues. The V gene's germline CDR1 is SGHTA and CDR2 FQGNSA. After removal of 3 bases from V and 4 bases from J, the junction contained 3 bases not matched to a gene. CDR3 nucleotide sequence: TGTGCCAGCAGCTTGCAGCGGGGGGGGTACGAGCAGTACTTC. This sequence encodes CASSLQRGGYEQYF.

The gene calls are TRBV7-9 and TRBJ1-2; D is ambiguous. This CDR3 contains 15 residues. The V gene's germline CDR1 is SEHNR and CDR2 FQNEAQ (reference sequence). Trimming removed 1 base from V and 3 bases from J, with 12 bases in between. CDR3 sequence reads: CASSLGFGEDYGYTF. For the CDR3, the DNA is TGTGCCAGCAGCTTAGGGTTCGGGGAGGACTATGGCTACACCTTC.

The chain couples TRBV6-4 to TRBJ2-3; D is unresolved. The CDR3 contains 15 residues. In germline, CDR1 is MRHNA, CDR2 SNTAGT. V lost 9 bases, J lost 0 bases, and 16 bases lay in between. CDR3 residues: CASTPLRQSTDTQYF. The DNA for the CDR3 is TGTGCCAGTACCCCCTTGAGACAAAGCACAGATACGCAGTATTTT.

This sequence joins TRBV5-1 and TRBJ2-1, with 8 bases lining up with TRBD1. V shed 2 bases, J shed 4 bases, and the junction held 8 bases outside the gene matches. The germline V gene has CDR1 SGHRS and CDR2 YFSETQ. This CDR3 is 16 amino acids long. The CDR3 loop reads CASSFRTGNRYNEQFF. The CDR3 nucleotides read TGCGCCAGCAGCTTCAGGACAGGGAATAGATACAATGAGCAGTTCTTC.

V is TRBV11-2 and J is TRBJ1-4, with a possible D match to TRBD1 (5 bases). There are 16 residues in the CDR3. Germline values: CDR1 SGHAT, CDR2 FQNNGV. V dropped 1 base and J dropped 2 bases, with 11 bases sitting between them. CDR3 sequence: CASSLVTGGTNEKLFF. In nucleotides, the CDR3 is TGTGCCAGCAGCTTAGTTACAGGAGGGACTAATGAAAAACTGTTTTTT.